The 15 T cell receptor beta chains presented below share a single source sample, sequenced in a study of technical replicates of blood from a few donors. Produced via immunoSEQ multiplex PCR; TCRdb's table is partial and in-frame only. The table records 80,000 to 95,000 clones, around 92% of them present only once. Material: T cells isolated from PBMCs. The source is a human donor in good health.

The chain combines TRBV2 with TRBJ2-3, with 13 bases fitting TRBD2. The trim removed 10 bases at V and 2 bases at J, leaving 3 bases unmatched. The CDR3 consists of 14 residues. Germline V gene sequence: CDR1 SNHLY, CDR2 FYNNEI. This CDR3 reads CATGTSGVTDTQYF. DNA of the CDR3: TGTGCCACTGGGACTAGCGGGGTCACAGATACGCAGTATTTT.

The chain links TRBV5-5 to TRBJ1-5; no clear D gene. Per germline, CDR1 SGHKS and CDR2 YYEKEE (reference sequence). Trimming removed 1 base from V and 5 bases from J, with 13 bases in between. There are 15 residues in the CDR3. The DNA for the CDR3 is TGTGCCAGCAGCTTGATCGGCGGTTTGGATCAGCCCCAGCATTTT. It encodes CASSLIGGLDQPQHF.

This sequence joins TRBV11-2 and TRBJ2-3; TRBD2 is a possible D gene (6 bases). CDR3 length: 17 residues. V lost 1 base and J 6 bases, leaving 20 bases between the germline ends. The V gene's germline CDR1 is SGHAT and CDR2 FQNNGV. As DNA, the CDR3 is TGTGCCAGCAGCTTAGCGCGATCGCAGGCGGAGGGGGATACGCAGTATTTT. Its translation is CASSLARSQAEGDTQYF.

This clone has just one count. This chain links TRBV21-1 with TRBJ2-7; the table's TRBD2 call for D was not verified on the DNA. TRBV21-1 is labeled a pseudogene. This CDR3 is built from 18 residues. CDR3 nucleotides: TGTGCCAGCAGCCGGCCACTTGAAAACCTAGCACGAATCTACGAGCAGTACTTC. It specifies CASSRPLENLARIYEQYF.

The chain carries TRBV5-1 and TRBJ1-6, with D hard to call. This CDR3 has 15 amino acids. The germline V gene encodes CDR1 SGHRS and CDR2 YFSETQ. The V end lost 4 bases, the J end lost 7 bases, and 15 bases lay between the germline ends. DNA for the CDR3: TGCGCCAGCAGCCCCGACGGTGGAGGGAATTCACCCCTCCACTTT. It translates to CASSPDGGGNSPLHF.

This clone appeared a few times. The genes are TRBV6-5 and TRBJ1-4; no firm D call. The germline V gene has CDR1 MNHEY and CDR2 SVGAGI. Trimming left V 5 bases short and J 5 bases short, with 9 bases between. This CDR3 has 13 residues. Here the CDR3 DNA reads TGTGCCAGCAGTCGAGGTGGGAATGAAAAACTGTTTTTT. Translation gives CASSRGGNEKLFF.

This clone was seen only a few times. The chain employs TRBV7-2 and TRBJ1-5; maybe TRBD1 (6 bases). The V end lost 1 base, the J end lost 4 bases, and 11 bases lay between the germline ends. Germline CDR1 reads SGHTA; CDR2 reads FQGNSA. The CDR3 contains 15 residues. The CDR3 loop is CASSLGRGINQPQHF. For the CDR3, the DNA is TGTGCCAGCAGCTTAGGCAGGGGTATTAATCAGCCCCAGCATTTT.

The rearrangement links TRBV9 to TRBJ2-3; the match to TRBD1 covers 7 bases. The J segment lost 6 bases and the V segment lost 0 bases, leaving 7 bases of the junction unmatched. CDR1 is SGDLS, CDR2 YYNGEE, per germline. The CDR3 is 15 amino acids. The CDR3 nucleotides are TGTGCCAGCAGCGTAGAGGCCTCCAGGGGGGATACGCAGTATTTT. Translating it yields CASSVEASRGDTQYF.

The CDR3 sequence: CASRGGATGGNQPQHF. Here the CDR3 DNA reads TGTGCCAGTAGGGGGGGGGCGACAGGGGGAAATCAGCCCCAGCATTTT. The V and J genes are TRBV19 and TRBJ1-5; 9 bases agree with TRBD1. The CDR3 length is 16 residues. CDR1 and CDR2 (germline): LNHDA, SQIVND (reference sequence). V gave up 6 bases and J gave up 4 bases; unmatched junction bases: 10.

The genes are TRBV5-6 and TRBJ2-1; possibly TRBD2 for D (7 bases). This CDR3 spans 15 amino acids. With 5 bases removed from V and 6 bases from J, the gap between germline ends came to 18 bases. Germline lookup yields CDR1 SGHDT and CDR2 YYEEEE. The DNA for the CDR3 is TGTGCCAGCAGTTACGCGGGGGCCGGGCCCAATGAGCAGTTCTTC. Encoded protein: CASSYAGAGPNEQFF.

The CDR3 sequence: CASSRTGTVQPQHF. The CDR3 bases are TGTGCCAGCAGCCGGACCGGGACAGTTCAGCCCCAGCATTTT. V usage is TRBV7-2 and J usage is TRBJ1-5, with 7 bases lining up with TRBD1. V lost 5 bases, J lost 6 bases, and 7 bases stayed unmatched. The germline gives CDR1 SGHTA, CDR2 FQGNSA. This CDR3 region has 14 residues.

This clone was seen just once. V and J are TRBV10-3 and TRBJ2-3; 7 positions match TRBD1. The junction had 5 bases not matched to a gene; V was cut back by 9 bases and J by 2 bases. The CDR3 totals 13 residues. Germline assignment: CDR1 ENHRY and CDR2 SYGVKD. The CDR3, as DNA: TGTGCCATACGGACAGGAGACACAGATACGCAGTATTTT. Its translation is CAIRTGDTDTQYF.

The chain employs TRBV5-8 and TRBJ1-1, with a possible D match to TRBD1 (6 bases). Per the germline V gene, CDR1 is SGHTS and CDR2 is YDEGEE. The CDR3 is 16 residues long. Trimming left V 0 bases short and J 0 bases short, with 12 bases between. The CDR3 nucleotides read TGTGCCAGCAGCTTGGTCGAGTACAGGGTGAACACTGAAGCTTTCTTT. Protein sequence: CASSLVEYRVNTEAFF. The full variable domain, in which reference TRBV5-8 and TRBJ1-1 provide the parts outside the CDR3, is EAGVTQSPTHLIKTRGQQATLRCSPISGHTSVYWYQQALGLGLQFLLWYDEGEERNRGNFPPRFSGRQFPNYSSELNVNALELEDSALYLCASSLVEYRVNTEAFFGQGTRLTVV.

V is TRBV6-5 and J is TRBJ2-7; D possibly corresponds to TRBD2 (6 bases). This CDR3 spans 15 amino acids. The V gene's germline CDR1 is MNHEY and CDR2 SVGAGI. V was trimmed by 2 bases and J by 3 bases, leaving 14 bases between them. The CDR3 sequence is CASSYRGSYNYEQYF. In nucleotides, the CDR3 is TGTGCCAGCAGTTACCGGGGGAGCTACAACTACGAGCAGTACTTC.

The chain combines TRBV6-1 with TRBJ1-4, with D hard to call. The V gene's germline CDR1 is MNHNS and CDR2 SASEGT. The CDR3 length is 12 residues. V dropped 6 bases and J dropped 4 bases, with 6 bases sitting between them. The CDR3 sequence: CASRDFNEKLFF. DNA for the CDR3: TGTGCCAGCAGGGACTTTAATGAAAAACTGTTTTTT.